Shown below are 13 T cell receptor beta chains from a single sample sequenced in a study of patients and donors after allogeneic stem cell transplantation. TCRdb passed the RT-PCR reads through MiXCR, listing each CDR3 protein once. Of 80,000 to 90,000 distinct CDR3 sequences in the sample, around 49% are singletons; the top ten hold around 55%. Sequencing was performed on blood, either unsorted or a sorted T cell fraction (not recorded which). The receptors stem from a human donor who was either an allogeneic HSCT recipient or a stem cell or donor lymphocyte infusion donor (not recorded which). It is not recorded whose cells these are; they may come from a transplant donor.

This clonotype was seen more than once but under ten times. The V call is TRBV21-1, the J call TRBJ1-3. TRBV21-1 has pseudogene status. The CDR3 covers 18 residues. The CDR3 loop is CASSNDGTRPFSGNTIYF. The DNA of the CDR3 is TGTGCCAGCAGCAACGATGGAACCCGACCCTTCTCTGGAAACACCATATATTTT.

The chain joins TRBV7-6 to TRBJ2-1; D unclear. The V and J ends lost 5 bases and 2 bases respectively, with 7 bases between them. Germline V lookup: CDR1 SGHVS, CDR2 FNYEAQ. This CDR3 contains 13 residues. The chain's CDR3 is CASSHNPYNEQFF. The CDR3 DNA reads TGTGCCAGCAGCCATAACCCCTACAATGAGCAGTTCTTC.

The chain uses TRBV5-1 and TRBJ1-1; the D gene is possibly TRBD1 (5 bases). The CDR3 runs to 12 residues. The germline CDR1 and CDR2 sequences are SGHRS and YFSETQ. V was clipped by 0 bases and J by 11 bases, with 11 bases between them. The CDR3 DNA follows: TGCGCCAGCAGCTTGGAGGGGAGTAGGGCTTTCTTT. Protein sequence: CASSLEGSRAFF. Based on the CDR3 plus reference TRBV5-1 and TRBJ1-1, the full variable domain is KAGVTQTPRYLIKTRGQQVTLSCSPISGHRSVSWYQQTPGQGLQFLFEYFSETQRNKGNFPGRFSGRQFSNSRSEMNVSTLELGDSALYLCASSLEGSRAFFGQGTRLTVV.

The chain employs TRBV7-2 and TRBJ2-3; 8 bases line up with TRBD2. Looked up from germline, CDR1 is SGHTA and CDR2 is FQGNSA. With V trimmed by 5 bases and J by 0 bases, 13 bases remained unmatched. This CDR3 has 18 amino acids. DNA for the CDR3: TGTGCCAGCAGCGACGATGGGACTAGTTCCTTTAGCACAGATACGCAGTATTTT. Its translation is CASSDDGTSSFSTDTQYF.

Here the CDR3 DNA reads TGTGCCAGCAGTTCCCCGGGGGAGGTTAATGAAAAACTGTTTTTT. Residues: CASSSPGEVNEKLFF. The chain links TRBV28 to TRBJ1-4, with D possibly matching TRBD1 (5 bases). Germline assignment: CDR1 MDHEN and CDR2 SYDVKM. V lost 4 bases to trimming and J lost 4 bases, with 13 bases between them. CDR3 length: 15 amino acids.

This chain joins TRBV7-9 and TRBJ1-6; 10 nucleotides align to TRBD1. Losses at the gene ends were 3 bases for V and 7 bases for J; bases not matched to a gene: 3. CDR3 length equals 15 residues. Germline CDR1 is SEHNR and CDR2 is FQNEAQ (reference sequence). CDR3 protein: CASSLPGQGNSPLHF. The DNA for the CDR3 is TGTGCCAGCAGCTTGCCGGGACAGGGGAATTCACCCCTCCACTTT.

The chain joins TRBV11-2 to TRBJ1-6; unclear D gene. Trimming took 6 bases from V and 5 from J, leaving 11 bases between them. The CDR3 covers 14 residues. Germline assignment: CDR1 SGHAT and CDR2 FQNNGV. CDR3 region: CASSLEPDNSPLHF. The DNA for the CDR3 is TGTGCCAGCAGTCTAGAACCCGATAATTCACCCCTCCACTTT. Supplemented by reference TRBV11-2 and TRBJ1-6, the full variable domain reads EAGVAQSPRYKIIEKRQSVAFWCNPISGHATLYWYQQILGQGPKLLIQFQNNGVVDDSQLPKDRFSAERLKGVDSTLKIQPAKLEDSAVYLCASSLEPDNSPLHFGNGTRLTVT.

This chain connects TRBV18 to TRBJ1-1; 9 positions agree with TRBD1. Germline trimming cut 3 bases from V and 2 bases from J; bases unmatched to any gene: 7. The CDR3 consists of 16 residues. The germline V gene has CDR1 KGHSH and CDR2 LQKENI. The CDR3 here is CASSPGTGMSNTEAFF. DNA for the CDR3: TGTGCCAGCTCACCGGGGACAGGGATGAGTAACACTGAAGCTTTCTTT.

This clonotype was recorded a few times. CDR3: CASSLSSSPDTQYF. The CDR3 nucleotides read TGTGCCAGCAGCTTGTCGTCTAGCCCCGATACGCAGTATTTT. The chain links TRBV5-5 to TRBJ2-3, with D maybe TRBD2 (5 bases). CDR1 and CDR2 from the germline V gene are SGHKS and YYEKEE (reference sequence). CDR3 size: 14 residues. V was shortened by 1 base and J by 6 bases, with 12 bases between the two germline ends.

This rearrangement joins TRBV6-2 or TRBV6-3 to TRBJ2-1, with TRBD2 identical over 10 bases. Germline lookup yields CDR1 MNHEY and CDR2 SVGEGT. The CDR3 is 18 residues long. The ends lost 2 bases at V and 8 bases at J; junction bases unmatched: 15. CDR3 nucleotide sequence: TGTGCCAGCAGTTACCCAATAATACCGGGACTAGCGACTGATGAGCAGTTCTTC. Translating it yields CASSYPIIPGLATDEQFF.

The chain links TRBV29-1 to TRBJ1-1; the match to TRBD1 covers 7 bases. Germline V gene sequence: CDR1 SQVTM, CDR2 ANQGSEA. CDR3 length: 11 amino acids. CDR3 sequence: CTGGDRVEAFF. DNA of the CDR3: TGCACGGGGGGAGACAGGGTGGAAGCTTTCTTT.

This clonotype was seen a few times. This chain joins TRBV12-3 or TRBV12-4 and TRBJ1-5, with D perhaps matching TRBD1 (6 bases). The CDR3 sequence is 12 residues long. V was trimmed by 6 bases and J by 10 bases, leaving 13 bases between them. CDR3 nucleotides: TGTGCCAGCAGCCCAAACAGGGACCCCCAGCATTTT. It yields the protein CASSPNRDPQHF.

The chain employs TRBV29-1 and TRBJ1-2; 9 bases are shared with TRBD1. V was clipped by 6 bases and J by 1 base; unmatched bases: 12. CDR3 size: 16 residues. Germline-derived CDR1 and CDR2 are SQVTM and ANQGSEA. CDR3: CSVARGQGIRNYGYTF. The CDR3, as DNA: TGCAGCGTAGCCCGAGGACAGGGGATTCGTAACTATGGCTACACCTTC.